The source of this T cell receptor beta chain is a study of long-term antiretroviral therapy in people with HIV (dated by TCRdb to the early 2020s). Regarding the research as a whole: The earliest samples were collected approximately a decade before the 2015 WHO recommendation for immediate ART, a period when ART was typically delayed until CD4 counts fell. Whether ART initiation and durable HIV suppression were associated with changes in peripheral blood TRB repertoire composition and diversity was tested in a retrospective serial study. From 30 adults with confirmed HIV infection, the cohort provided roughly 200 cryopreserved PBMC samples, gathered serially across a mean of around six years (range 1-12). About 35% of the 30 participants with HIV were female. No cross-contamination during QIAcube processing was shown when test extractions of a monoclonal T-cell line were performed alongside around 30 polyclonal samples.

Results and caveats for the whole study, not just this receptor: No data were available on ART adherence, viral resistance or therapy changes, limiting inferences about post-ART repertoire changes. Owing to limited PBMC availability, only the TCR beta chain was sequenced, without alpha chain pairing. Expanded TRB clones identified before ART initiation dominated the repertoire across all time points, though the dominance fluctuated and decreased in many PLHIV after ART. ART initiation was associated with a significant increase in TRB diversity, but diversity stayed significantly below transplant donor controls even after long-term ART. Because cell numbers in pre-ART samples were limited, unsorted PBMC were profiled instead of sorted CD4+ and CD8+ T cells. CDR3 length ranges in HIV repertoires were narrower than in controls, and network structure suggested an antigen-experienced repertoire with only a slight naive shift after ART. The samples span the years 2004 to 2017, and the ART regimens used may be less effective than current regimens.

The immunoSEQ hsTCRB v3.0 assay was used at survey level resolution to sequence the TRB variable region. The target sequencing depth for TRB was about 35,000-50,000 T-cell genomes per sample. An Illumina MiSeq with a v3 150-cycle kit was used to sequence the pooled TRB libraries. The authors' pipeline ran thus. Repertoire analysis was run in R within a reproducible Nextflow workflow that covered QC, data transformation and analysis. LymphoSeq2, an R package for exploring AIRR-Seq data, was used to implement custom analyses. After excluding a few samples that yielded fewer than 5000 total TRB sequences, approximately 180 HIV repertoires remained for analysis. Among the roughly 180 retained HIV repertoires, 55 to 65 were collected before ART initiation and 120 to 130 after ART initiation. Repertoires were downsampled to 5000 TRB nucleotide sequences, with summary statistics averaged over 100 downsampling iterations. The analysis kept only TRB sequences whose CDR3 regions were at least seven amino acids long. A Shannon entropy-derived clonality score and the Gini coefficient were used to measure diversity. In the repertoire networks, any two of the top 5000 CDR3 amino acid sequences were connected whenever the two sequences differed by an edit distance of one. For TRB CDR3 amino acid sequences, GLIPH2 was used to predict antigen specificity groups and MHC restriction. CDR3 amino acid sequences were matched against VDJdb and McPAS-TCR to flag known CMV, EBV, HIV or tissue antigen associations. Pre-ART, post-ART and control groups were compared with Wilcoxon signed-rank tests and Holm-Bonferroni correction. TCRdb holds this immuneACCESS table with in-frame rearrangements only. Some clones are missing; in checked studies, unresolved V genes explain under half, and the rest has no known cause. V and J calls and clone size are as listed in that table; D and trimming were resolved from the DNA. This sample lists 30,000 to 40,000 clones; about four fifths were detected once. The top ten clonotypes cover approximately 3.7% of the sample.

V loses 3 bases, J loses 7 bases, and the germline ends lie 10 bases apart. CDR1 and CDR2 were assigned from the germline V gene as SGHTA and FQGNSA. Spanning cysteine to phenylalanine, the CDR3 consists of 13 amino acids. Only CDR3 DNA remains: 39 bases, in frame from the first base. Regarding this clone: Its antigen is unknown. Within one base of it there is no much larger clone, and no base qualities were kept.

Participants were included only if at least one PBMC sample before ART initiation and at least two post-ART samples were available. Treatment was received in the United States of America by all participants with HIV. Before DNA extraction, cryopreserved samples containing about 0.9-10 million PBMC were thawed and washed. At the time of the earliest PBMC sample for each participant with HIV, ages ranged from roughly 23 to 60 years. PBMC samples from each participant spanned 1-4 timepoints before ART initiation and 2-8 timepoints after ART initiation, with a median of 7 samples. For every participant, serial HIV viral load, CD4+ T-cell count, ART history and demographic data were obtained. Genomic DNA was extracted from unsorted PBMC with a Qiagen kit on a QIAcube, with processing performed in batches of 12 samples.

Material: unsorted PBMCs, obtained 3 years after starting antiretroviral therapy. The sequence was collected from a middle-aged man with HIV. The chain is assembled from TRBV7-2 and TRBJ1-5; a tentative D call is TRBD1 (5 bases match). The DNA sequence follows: TGTGCCAGCAGCTTGGGGGTCGGACAGCCCCAGCATTTT. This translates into CASSLGVGQPQHF.